This T cell receptor (delta chain) was observed in a study of γδ T cells in repeated Plasmodium falciparum infection. Across the whole study: The natural-infection arm compared Malian children under seasonal malaria with matched Australian children.

Bulk repertoires came from Vgamma9/Vdelta2+ or Vdelta2-negative gammadelta T cells flow-sorted from PBMC. TCRdb redid clone calling on the multiplex PCR reads using CATT. The repertoire consists of approximately 50,000 delta-chain clones, with 1.9% occurring once and the leading ten covering approximately 25%. In germline, CDR1 is TSWWSYY, CDR2 QGS. The CDR3 is 9 amino acids. This clonotype was sampled from a pool of human donors (malaria-infected and uninfected, not separated). Input material: gamma-delta T cells from blood. The J segment was not called; the V segment is TRDV1. The CDR3 DNA is TGTGCTCTTGGGAACTCACTCCACTTC. It yields the protein CALGNSLHF.